This TCR beta chain was documented in a study of monozygotic twins with inflammatory bowel disease. The study, taken as a whole, reports: Those with IBD had lower TCRbeta diversity (inverse Simpson) than their healthy co-twins did. Patient-to-patient differences in immunosuppressive treatment may have added variability to the repertoires.

The CDR3 spans 16 residues. Worth noting for this clonotype: Its target is unknown.

TCRdb re-called the 5' RACE reads and gives one entry per CDR3 protein, without DNA. The table lists more than 300,000 distinct CDR3 sequences. The chain is built from TRBV12-3 or TRBV12-4 and TRBJ1-5. The sequenced sample was blood. This TCR was recovered from a human donor with ulcerative colitis or Crohn's disease, or a healthy co-twin of an affected twin (not recorded which). The CDR3 protein is CASSPISGGLRQPQHF.